Listed below are T cell receptor beta chains from one sample, sequenced in a study of T cells in Graves' hyperthyroidism and ophthalmopathy. One entry per CDR3 protein, called by TCRdb with MiXCR from the multiplex PCR reads. Among 640,000 or so distinct CDR3 sequences listed, more than 13% were seen once. The sequenced sample was blood. Receptors originate from a woman younger than 30 with Graves' ophthalmopathy. The CDR3 runs from the conserved cysteine through the conserved F or W. The D gene is left open where the match is weak. Rows give clone size only sometimes, using once, few, many, or a class for an expanded clone.

d_call,v_call,j_call,clone_size,cdr3_length,cdr3_aa,cdr3_nt
TRBD2,TRBV20-1,TRBJ2-3,.,16,CSAGLAGGPRTDTQYF,TGCAGTGCTGGACTAGCGGGAGGGCCGCGCACAGATACGCAGTATTTT
TRBD1,TRBV7-3,TRBJ1-1,many,14,CASSSYEGAPEAFF,TGTGCCAGCAGCAGCTATGAGGGGGCCCCTGAAGCTTTCTTT
.,TRBV7-9,TRBJ1-5,few,16,CASSEGTDYSNQPQHF,TGTGCCAGCAGCGAGGGGACGGATTATAGCAATCAGCCCCAGCATTTT
.,TRBV12-3/TRBV12-4,TRBJ1-1,many,13,CASSFDGATEAFF,TGTGCCAGCAGTTTCGATGGGGCCACTGAAGCTTTCTTT
TRBD1,TRBV6-5,TRBJ2-7,many,15,CASSYSWGQGYEQYF,TGTGCCAGCAGTTACTCGTGGGGACAGGGCTACGAGCAGTACTTC
TRBD1,TRBV6-1,TRBJ1-6,many,15,CASRTQGSYNSPLHF,TGTGCCAGCAGGACACAGGGGTCCTATAATTCACCCCTCCACTTT
.,TRBV2,TRBJ2-7,many,14,CASSADWGGYEQYF,TGTGCCAGCAGCGCCGACTGGGGCGGGTACGAGCAGTACTTC
.,TRBV5-1,TRBJ2-2,many,14,CASSLGSPTGELFF,TGCGCCAGCAGCTTGGGTTCCCCCACCGGGGAGCTGTTTTTT
.,TRBV3-1,TRBJ1-3,many,15,CASSQGSRSGNTIYF,TGTGCCAGCAGCCAAGGGTCTAGGTCTGGAAACACCATATATTTT
TRBD2,TRBV29-1,TRBJ2-1,many,13,CSVALAGGGEQFF,TGCAGCGTTGCGCTAGCGGGAGGAGGTGAGCAGTTCTTC
.,TRBV20-1,TRBJ1-2,.,14,CSARDNRPNYGYTF,TGCAGTGCTAGAGATAACAGGCCCAACTATGGCTACACCTTC
.,TRBV3-1,TRBJ1-2,few,13,CASSQTALGGYTF,TGTGCCAGCAGCCAAACAGCACTTGGAGGCTACACCTTC
.,TRBV6-1,TRBJ2-2,many,14,CASRVGGNTGELFF,TGTGCCAGCAGGGTGGGGGGAAACACCGGGGAGCTGTTTTTT
TRBD2,TRBV24-1,TRBJ2-4,.,13,CATSPGLAGVQYF,TGTGCCACCAGTCCGGGACTAGCGGGAGTTCAGTACTTC
TRBD2,TRBV6-4,TRBJ2-2,.,18,CASSDSGLAGGPAGELFF,TGTGCCAGCAGTGACTCGGGACTAGCGGGAGGGCCGGCCGGGGAGCTGTTTTTT
.,TRBV7-2,TRBJ1-2,many,16,CASSLVSGEGQVGYTF,TGTGCCAGCAGCTTAGTGTCTGGGGAGGGGCAGGTTGGCTACACCTTC
.,TRBV19,TRBJ2-1,.,15,CASRPSSGMGNEQFF,TGTGCCAGTAGACCTTCGTCCGGTATGGGGAACGAGCAGTTCTTC
.,TRBV11-1,TRBJ2-3,many,15,CASSLDLVRTDTQYF,TGTGCCAGCAGCTTAGATTTGGTTAGAACAGATACGCAGTATTTT
.,TRBV7-9,TRBJ2-3,many,14,CASTERRVGDTQYF,TGTGCCAGCACCGAAAGAAGGGTCGGTGATACGCAGTATTTT
.,TRBV7-2,TRBJ1-3,few,15,CASSDPVRVFNTIYF,TGTGCCAGCAGCGACCCGGTCAGGGTGTTCAACACCATATATTTT
TRBD1,TRBV5-1,TRBJ1-2,.,15,CASSNYGQGSYGYTF,TGCGCCAGCAGCAATTACGGACAGGGCAGCTATGGCTACACCTTC
TRBD1,TRBV2,TRBJ1-5,many,15,CASGWRETGNQPQHF,TGTGCCAGCGGATGGAGAGAGACAGGGAATCAGCCCCAGCATTTT
TRBD1,TRBV28,TRBJ1-5,many,13,CASKQGVNQPQHF,TGTGCCAGCAAGCAGGGGGTCAATCAGCCCCAGCATTTT
.,TRBV20-1,TRBJ2-5,many,13,CSARQTRGETQYF,TGCAGTGCTAGACAGACTAGGGGTGAGACCCAGTACTTC
TRBD1,TRBV28,TRBJ2-1,many,15,CASSLRGRGLDEQFF,TGTGCCAGCAGTTTGAGGGGCAGGGGGCTTGATGAGCAGTTCTTC
.,TRBV6-2/TRBV6-3,TRBJ2-1,many,15,CASSWRIQGLNEQFF,TGTGCCAGCAGTTGGCGGATACAGGGTTTGAATGAGCAGTTCTTC
.,TRBV24-1,TRBJ2-2,many,16,CATSDITRAGTGELFF,TGTGCCACCAGTGATATCACAAGGGCTGGCACCGGGGAGCTGTTTTTT
TRBD1,TRBV5-1,TRBJ2-5,.,15,CTSSSKTGVAETQYF,TGTACCAGCAGCTCAAAAACAGGGGTGGCGGAGACCCAGTACTTC
.,TRBV27,TRBJ2-3,many,15,CASSLRQGWADTQYF,TGTGCCAGCAGTTTGAGGCAGGGGTGGGCAGATACGCAGTATTTT
TRBD1,TRBV27,TRBJ2-7,.,16,CASSRTPGQGSYEQYF,TGTGCCAGCAGTCGAACCCCGGGACAGGGTTCCTACGAGCAGTACTTC
.,TRBV6-1,TRBJ2-7,few,15,CASSAAPQGVYEQYF,TGTGCCAGCAGTGCGGCCCCTCAAGGGGTCTACGAGCAGTACTTC
.,TRBV27,TRBJ1-6,.,17,CATKTIRASLYNSPLHF,TGTGCCACCAAAACCATCAGGGCGTCCCTATATAATTCACCCCTCCACTTT
TRBD1,TRBV20-1,TRBJ2-1,many,15,CSASPFRDRLNEQFF,TGCAGTGCTAGTCCGTTTAGGGACAGACTCAATGAGCAGTTCTTC
.,TRBV20-1,TRBJ2-5,many,16,CSARDHAASAQETQYF,TGCAGTGCTAGAGATCATGCGGCTAGCGCCCAAGAGACCCAGTACTTC
TRBD2,TRBV9,TRBJ2-3,few,20,CASSVEGRLAGNSSTDTQYF,TGTGCCAGCAGCGTAGAGGGTAGGCTAGCGGGAAACTCATCCACAGATACGCAGTATTTT
.,TRBV11-2,TRBJ2-3,many,17,CASSLDSQATVSDTQYF,TGTGCCAGCAGCTTAGATAGTCAAGCCACAGTCTCAGATACGCAGTATTTT
TRBD1,TRBV29-1,TRBJ2-7,many,14,CSVGRDRAFYEQYF,TGCAGCGTTGGACGGGACAGGGCGTTCTACGAGCAGTACTTC
TRBD2,TRBV5-4,TRBJ2-3,many,15,CASSLAGVLADTQYF,TGTGCCAGCAGCCTAGCGGGAGTATTGGCAGATACGCAGTATTTT
.,TRBV29-1,TRBJ2-1,many,17,CSVEGVRGLPVVNEQFF,TGCAGCGTTGAAGGGGTTCGGGGACTCCCTGTGGTAAATGAGCAGTTCTTC
TRBD1,TRBV6-1,TRBJ2-1,many,12,CASSEQGNEQFF,TGTGCCAGCAGCGAACAGGGGAATGAGCAGTTCTTC
TRBD2,TRBV7-2,TRBJ2-7,many,16,CASSSQPGLASYEQYF,TGTGCCAGCAGCTCCCAGCCGGGACTAGCATCCTACGAGCAGTACTTC
.,TRBV10-3,TRBJ2-5,many,13,CAISESTGETQYF,TGTGCCATCAGTGAGTCAACAGGAGAGACCCAGTACTTC
.,TRBV29-1,TRBJ1-2,.,12,CSVAPRTHGYTF,TGCAGCGTTGCTCCCAGGACCCATGGCTACACCTTC
TRBD2,TRBV20-1,TRBJ2-3,many,14,CSATLATGTDTQYF,TGCAGTGCCACACTAGCGACAGGCACAGATACGCAGTATTTT
TRBD1,TRBV5-4,TRBJ2-4,once,19,CASSLGGTGKISAKNIQYF,TGTGCCAGCAGCTTGGGGGGGACAGGGAAGATATCGGCCAAAAACATTCAGTACTTC
.,TRBV10-3,TRBJ2-7,.,14,CAISDRTSSYEQYF,TGTGCCATCAGTGACAGAACGAGCTCCTACGAGCAGTACTTC
TRBD2,TRBV7-2,TRBJ2-1,many,18,CASSLGLAGVIRGDEQFF,TGTGCCAGCAGCTTAGGGCTAGCGGGAGTAATCCGTGGGGATGAGCAGTTCTTC
.,TRBV4-1,TRBJ2-7,.,14,CASSQVAGVYEQYF,TGCGCCAGCAGCCAGGTCGCCGGGGTGTACGAGCAGTACTTC